This TCR beta chain was obtained from a study of blood T cell repertoires in COVID-19. Study in general: The cDNA or gDNA used as material had been derived from T cells, B-cell-depleted T cells, or PBMCs.

Measured with immunoSEQ multiplex PCR; TCRdb has only the in-frame clones, and not every one. The sample carries some 130,000 clones, around 80% recorded once. Everyone who took part was roughly 18 to 89 years old, and they came from 24 US areas. CDR1 MNHNY and CDR2 SVGAGI come from the germline V gene (reference sequence). V lost 2 bases and J 2 bases, leaving 12 bases between the germline ends. This CDR3 has 15 residues. The specimen sequenced was PBMCs or T cells enriched from blood (not recorded which). The chain recombines TRBV6-6 with TRBJ1-1; D remains unclear. The sequence derives from a middle-aged man with acute COVID-19. CDR3 amino acids: CASSYPTTFNTEAFF. DNA of the CDR3: TGTGCCAGCAGTTACCCGACTACTTTTAACACTGAAGCTTTCTTT.